The 23 T cell receptor beta chains below all came from one sample that was sequenced in a study of T cell responses to AZD1222 COVID-19 vaccine (TCRdb year 2021). Taken with the paper, the label for time point translates to: about 28 days (+/-7) after the second vaccine dose. Preparation of the library involved the immunoSEQ multiplex PCR assay. Entries here come from immuneACCESS through TCRdb and include only in-frame sequences with V and J called. Some clones fail to appear in such tables; in the studies checked, an unresolved V gene covers under half of the shortfall, and the cause of the remainder is unknown. The sample records just over 150,000 clones, 80% to 90% of which are singletons. Together, the top ten hold about a tenth of the sample. This specimen was peripheral blood, taken 28 days after the second AZD1222 dose. These receptor sequences come from an adult who received the AZD1222 COVID-19 vaccine.

The chain combines TRBV28 with TRBJ1-2, with TRBD1 matching 8 bases. CDR1 is MDHEN, CDR2 SYDVKM, per germline. Trimming took 5 bases from V and 4 from J; bases not matched to a gene: 12. CDR3 size: 16 residues. The CDR3 DNA is TGTGCCAGCAGTCCTGATCTGGACAGGGCTCCCTATGGCTACACCTTC. Translation: CASSPDLDRAPYGYTF.

The chain combines TRBV19 with TRBJ1-4; TRBD1 is a possible D gene (5 bases). The CDR3 is 15 residues long. With 5 bases removed from V and 8 bases from J, the gap between germline ends came to 18 bases. Germline V gene lookup returns CDR1 LNHDA and CDR2 SQIVND (reference sequence). In DNA form, the CDR3 reads TGTGCCAGTAGTGACGCCCTTGGGGGGAAGGAAAAACTGTTTTTT. Translating gives CASSDALGGKEKLFF.

CDR3: CASSPAITYEQYF. CDR3 DNA: TGTGCCAGCAGTCCGGCGATAACCTACGAGCAGTACTTC. J is TRBJ2-7 and V is TRBV27; D unclear. The CDR3 covers 13 residues. The V and J ends lost 5 bases and 2 bases respectively, with 10 bases between them. The germline CDR1 and CDR2 sequences are MNHEY and SMNVEV (reference sequence).

This chain connects TRBV4-2 to TRBJ2-6; 9 positions agree with TRBD1. Germline V lookup: CDR1 LGHNA, CDR2 YNFKEQ. With 3 bases clipped from V and 4 bases from J, the junction kept 7 bases outside the gene matches. The CDR3 runs 17 residues. The CDR3 nucleotides read TGTGCCAGCAGCCACGGACAGGGGTCAACCGGGGCCAACGTCCTGACTTTC. Its translation: CASSHGQGSTGANVLTF.

CDR3 DNA sequence: TGTGCCAGCAGCCATAGGCCCTTCCGGGGCACCGGGGAGCTGTTTTTT. Amino acids: CASSHRPFRGTGELFF. This sequence joins TRBV3-1 (or the pseudogene TRBV3-2) and TRBJ2-2; a possible D gene is TRBD2 (5 bases). Germline CDR1 and CDR2: LGHDT and YNNKEL (reference sequence). The CDR3 is made up of 16 amino acids. Trimming removed 3 bases at V and 4 bases at J, with 15 bases between.

The chain has TRBV19 and TRBJ2-3, with 12 bases lining up with TRBD1. The V and J ends lost 8 bases and 4 bases, in that order; junction bases with no gene match: 4. Germline V lookup: CDR1 LNHDA, CDR2 SQIVND (reference sequence). The CDR3 covers 14 residues. The CDR3 spells CASRDRGRSDTQYF. In DNA form, the CDR3 reads TGTGCCAGTCGGGACAGGGGGCGGTCAGATACGCAGTATTTT.

This clone has a single count. This sequence joins TRBV28 and TRBJ2-2, with 12 positions matching TRBD2. The germline CDR1 and CDR2 sequences are MDHEN and SYDVKM. Germline trimming cut 4 bases from V and 6 bases from J; bases unmatched to any gene: 3. The CDR3 consists of 15 residues. CDR3 sequence reads: CASSSGLAGPGELFF. CDR3 sequence (DNA): TGTGCCAGCAGTTCGGGACTAGCGGGCCCCGGGGAGCTGTTTTTT.

This clone was detected a few times. V usage is TRBV2 and J usage is TRBJ2-7; tentatively, D is TRBD2 (6 bases). This CDR3 is built from 12 residues. Germline V gene lookup returns CDR1 SNHLY and CDR2 FYNNEI. V was pared by 6 bases and J by 3 bases, with 9 bases between. The CDR3 nucleotides are TGTGCCAGCAGACTAGCTATCTACGAGCAGTACTTC. This sequence encodes CASRLAIYEQYF. Together with reference TRBV2 and TRBJ2-7, the CDR3 gives the full variable domain: EPEVTQTPSHQVTQMGQEVILRCVPISNHLYFYWYRQILGQKVEFLVSFYNNEISEKSEIFDDQFSVERPDGSNFTLKIRSTKLEDSAMYFCASRLAIYEQYFGPGTRLTVT.

The sample holds one count of this clone. The rearrangement links TRBV29-1 to TRBJ1-1; 7 bases agree with TRBD1. The germline V gene has CDR1 SQVTM and CDR2 ANQGSEA. The junction had 3 bases not matched to a gene; V was cut back by 5 bases and J by 6 bases. The CDR3 runs 11 residues. The chain's CDR3 is CSVSTGAEAFF. CDR3 DNA: TGCAGCGTTAGTACAGGGGCTGAAGCTTTCTTT.

The chain links TRBV27 to TRBJ1-2; 9 bases line up with TRBD1. J lost 11 bases, V lost 6 bases, and 10 bases had no gene match. Per germline, CDR1 MNHEY and CDR2 SMNVEV (reference sequence). The CDR3 consists of 13 residues. The CDR3 DNA sequence: TGTGCCAGCAGCCCCGGGACAGGGTTACGGTACACCTTC. Protein sequence: CASSPGTGLRYTF.

The chain joins TRBV3-1 (or the pseudogene TRBV3-2) to TRBJ2-7, with D hard to call. V gave up 8 bases and J gave up 2 bases, with 16 bases separating them. The CDR3 consists of 14 residues. Germline loops: CDR1 LGHDT, CDR2 YNNKEL (reference sequence). CDR3 loop: CASGIGPAAYEQYF. Here the CDR3 DNA reads TGTGCCAGCGGGATTGGGCCGGCGGCCTACGAGCAGTACTTC.

J is TRBJ2-1 and V is TRBV19, with 9 bases matching TRBD1. Germline V lookup: CDR1 LNHDA, CDR2 SQIVND (reference sequence). The CDR3 is 15 amino acids. V trimming: 5 bases; J trimming: 8 bases; junction bases outside the gene matches: 10. The CDR3: CASSQPGQGYDEQFF. In DNA, the CDR3 is TGTGCCAGTAGTCAACCGGGACAGGGTTACGATGAGCAGTTCTTC.

V is TRBV4-1 and J is TRBJ2-3; 13 bases fit TRBD2. CDR3 length: 17 amino acids. Unmatched junction bases numbered 8, after V lost 3 bases and J lost 5 bases. Per the germline V gene, CDR1 is MGHRA and CDR2 is YSYEKL. The CDR3 loop reads CASSQATSGRAGDTQYF. CDR3 DNA: TGCGCCAGCAGCCAGGCTACTAGCGGGAGGGCGGGAGATACGCAGTATTTT.

This clone was found once. V usage is TRBV5-1 and J usage is TRBJ1-4; no clear D. V gave up 0 bases and J gave up 5 bases, with 8 bases separating them. The CDR3 has 14 residues. The germline V gene has CDR1 SGHRS and CDR2 YFSETQ. CDR3 nucleotides: TGCGCCAGCAGCTTGGAGGGCCCGAATGAAAAACTGTTTTTT. Translated: CASSLEGPNEKLFF.

This rearrangement joins TRBV6-5 to TRBJ2-7; 8 nucleotides align to TRBD1. Germline assignment: CDR1 MNHEY and CDR2 SVGAGI. With V trimmed by 7 bases and J by 4 bases, 6 bases remained unmatched. The CDR3 length is 13 residues. The CDR3 region is CASTETGVYEQYF. The CDR3 coding sequence is TGTGCCAGCACCGAGACAGGGGTATACGAGCAGTACTTC.

In its sample, this clone was seen once. The V call is TRBV5-4, the J call TRBJ1-2, with D hard to call. The CDR3 covers 13 residues. Trimming left V 4 bases short and J 4 bases short, with 11 bases between. The germline V gene encodes CDR1 SGHNT and CDR2 YYREEE (reference sequence). The CDR3 DNA reads TGTGCCAGCAGCCCCGGACGGGGCTATGGCTACACCTTC. It yields the protein CASSPGRGYGYTF.

This clone was detected a few times. V and J are TRBV3-1 (or the pseudogene TRBV3-2) and TRBJ2-7; the match to TRBD2 covers 9 bases. The germline V gene has CDR1 LGHDT and CDR2 YNNKEL (reference sequence). CDR3 length: 15 amino acids. V was pared by 5 bases and J by 6 bases, with 11 bases of the junction left unmatched. CDR3 residues: CASSGDGGRAGEQYF. The CDR3 DNA reads as TGTGCCAGCAGCGGAGACGGCGGGAGGGCAGGCGAGCAGTACTTC.

This chain uses TRBV6-5 with TRBJ1-5; 10 bases fit TRBD1. The CDR3 is made up of 15 amino acids. J was trimmed by 9 bases and V by 6 bases; bases with no gene match: 11. Germline V lookup: CDR1 MNHEY, CDR2 SVGAGI. CDR3 in amino acids: CASRTGTGAGGPQHF. The CDR3 DNA sequence: TGTGCCAGCAGGACCGGGACAGGGGCCGGTGGGCCCCAGCATTTT.

The chain employs TRBV6-5 and TRBJ1-2; D is uncertain. Per the germline V gene, CDR1 is MNHEY and CDR2 is SVGAGI. V was cut by 7 bases and J by 4 bases, with 16 bases left in between. The CDR3 contains 14 residues. The CDR3 region is CASTERGASYGYTF. Written as DNA, the CDR3 is TGTGCCAGCACCGAGCGGGGAGCCTCCTATGGCTACACCTTC.

This clone was detected a few times. This chain uses TRBV2 with TRBJ1-2, with D possibly TRBD1 on 5 matching bases. CDR1 SNHLY and CDR2 FYNNEI come from the germline V gene. CDR3 length: 16 amino acids. V gave up 0 bases and J gave up 0 bases, with 11 bases separating them. CDR3 sequence: CASSEARGGANYGYTF. CDR3 sequence (DNA): TGTGCCAGCAGTGAAGCGCGGGGCGGGGCTAACTATGGCTACACCTTC.

V and J are TRBV5-6 and TRBJ1-1; TRBD1 matches at 10 bases. Germline CDR1 reads SGHDT; CDR2 reads YYEEEE. The trim removed 2 bases at V and 4 bases at J, leaving 8 bases unmatched. The CDR3 totals 16 residues. The CDR3 nucleotides are TGTGCCAGCAGCTTTGGGACAGGGGTAGGGGGCACTGAAGCTTTCTTT. Translation gives CASSFGTGVGGTEAFF.

The V and J genes are TRBV28 and TRBJ1-2, with D unclear. Trimming took off 6 bases at V and 4 bases at J, with 9 bases between the two ends. The CDR3 totals 12 residues. CDR1 and CDR2 from the germline V gene are MDHEN and SYDVKM. In DNA, the CDR3 is TGTGCCAGCAGCGTGGTTCCCTATGGCTACACCTTC. Translating it yields CASSVVPYGYTF.

The CDR3 loop reads CASSSASQPQHF. The DNA for the CDR3 is TGTGCCAGCAGTTCGGCGAGTCAGCCCCAGCATTTT. V is TRBV6-2 or TRBV6-3 and J is TRBJ1-5; D uncertain. The germline V gene has CDR1 MNHEY and CDR2 SVGEGT. CDR3 length: 12 residues. Trimming pared 4 bases from V and 6 bases from J, leaving 7 bases between.